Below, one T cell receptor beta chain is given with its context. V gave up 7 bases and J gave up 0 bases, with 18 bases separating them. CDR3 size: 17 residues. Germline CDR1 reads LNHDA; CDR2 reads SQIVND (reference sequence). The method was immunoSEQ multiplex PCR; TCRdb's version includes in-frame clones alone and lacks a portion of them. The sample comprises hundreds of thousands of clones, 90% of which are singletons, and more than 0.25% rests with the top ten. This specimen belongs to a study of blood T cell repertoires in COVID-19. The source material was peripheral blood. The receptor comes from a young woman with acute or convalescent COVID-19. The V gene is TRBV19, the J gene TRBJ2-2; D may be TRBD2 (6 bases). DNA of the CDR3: TGTGCCAGTACCCCCCCCGTGACTAGGGCGAACACCGGGGAGCTGTTTTTT. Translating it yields CASTPPVTRANTGELFF.